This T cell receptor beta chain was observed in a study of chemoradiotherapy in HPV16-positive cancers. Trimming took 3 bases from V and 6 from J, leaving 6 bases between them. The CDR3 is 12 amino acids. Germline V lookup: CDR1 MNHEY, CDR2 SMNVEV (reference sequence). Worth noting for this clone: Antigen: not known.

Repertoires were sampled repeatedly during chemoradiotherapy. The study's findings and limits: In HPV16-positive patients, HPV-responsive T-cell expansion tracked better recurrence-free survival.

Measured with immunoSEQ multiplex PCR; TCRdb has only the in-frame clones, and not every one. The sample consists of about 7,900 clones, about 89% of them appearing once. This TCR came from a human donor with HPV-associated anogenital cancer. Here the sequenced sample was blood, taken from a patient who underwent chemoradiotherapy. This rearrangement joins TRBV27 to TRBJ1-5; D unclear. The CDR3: CASSFVGQPQHF. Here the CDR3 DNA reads TGTGCCAGCAGTTTTGTGGGTCAGCCCCAGCATTTT.